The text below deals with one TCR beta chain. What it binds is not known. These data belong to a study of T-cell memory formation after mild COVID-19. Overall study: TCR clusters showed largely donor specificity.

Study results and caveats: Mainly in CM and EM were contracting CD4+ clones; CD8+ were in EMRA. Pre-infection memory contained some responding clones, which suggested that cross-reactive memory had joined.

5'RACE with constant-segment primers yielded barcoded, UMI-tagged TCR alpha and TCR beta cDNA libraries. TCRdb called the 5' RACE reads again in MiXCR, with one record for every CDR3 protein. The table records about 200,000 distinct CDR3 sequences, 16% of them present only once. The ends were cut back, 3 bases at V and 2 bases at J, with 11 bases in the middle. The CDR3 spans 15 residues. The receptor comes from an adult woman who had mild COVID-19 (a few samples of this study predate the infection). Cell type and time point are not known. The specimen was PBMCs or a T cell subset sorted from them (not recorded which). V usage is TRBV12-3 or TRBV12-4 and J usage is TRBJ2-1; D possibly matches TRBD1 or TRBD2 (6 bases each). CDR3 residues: CASSLDRGPYNEQFF. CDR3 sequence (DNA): TGTGCCAGCAGTTTGGACCGGGGGCCCTACAATGAGCAGTTCTTC.